The 6 T cell receptor beta chains below were found in one sample sequenced in a study of blood T cell repertoires in COVID-19. The assay was immunoSEQ multiplex PCR, and TCRdb's table has in-frame clones only and misses some. This table holds 450,000 or so clones, roughly 89% found once. The sequenced material came from peripheral blood. The receptor set was obtained from a man aged 18 to 35 with COVID-19, enrolled during active disease.

J is TRBJ2-7 and V is TRBV5-6; D is possibly TRBD1 (6 bases). V was cut by 4 bases and J by 0 bases, with 20 bases left in between. This CDR3 has 17 amino acids. Germline V lookup: CDR1 SGHDT, CDR2 YYEEEE. CDR3 bases: TGTGCCAGCAGCCAGGACGCGACAGGCGCCCTCTCCTACGAGCAGTACTTC. Residues: CASSQDATGALSYEQYF.

The chain links TRBV20-1 to TRBJ2-3; unclear D gene. CDR1 is DFQATT, CDR2 SNEGSKA, per germline (reference sequence). V was cut by 6 bases and J by 2 bases, with 6 bases left in between. The CDR3 covers 11 residues. The CDR3, as DNA: TGCAGTGCGGGCTACACAGATACGCAGTATTTT. It translates to CSAGYTDTQYF.

The chain couples TRBV6-5 to TRBJ2-7; 7 bases align to TRBD1. Germline lookup yields CDR1 MNHEY and CDR2 SVGAGI. Losses at the gene ends were 5 bases for V and 4 bases for J; bases not matched to a gene: 8. CDR3 length equals 14 residues. CDR3 in amino acids: CASSTRTGSYEQYF. CDR3 bases: TGTGCCAGCAGTACTAGGACAGGAAGTTACGAGCAGTACTTC.

This chain uses TRBV11-2 with TRBJ2-5, with 7 bases aligning to TRBD2. The CDR3 extends over 16 amino acids. V shed 4 bases, J shed 4 bases, and the junction held 12 bases outside the gene matches. Germline assignment: CDR1 SGHAT and CDR2 FQNNGV. CDR3 sequence: CASSSSGRTRGETQYF. CDR3 in DNA: TGTGCCAGCAGCTCTTCCGGCCGGACTAGGGGAGAGACCCAGTACTTC.

This clone showed up just once. CDR3 bases: TGTGCCAGCACCCTTTCCCCGAACACTGAAGCTTTCTTT. It yields the protein CASTLSPNTEAFF. The V gene is TRBV6-6, the J gene TRBJ1-1, with unresolved D. The length of the CDR3 is 13 residues. Germline V lookup: CDR1 MNHNY, CDR2 SVGAGI (reference sequence). Trimming shortened V by 7 bases and J by 1 base, and 10 bases separated the two germline ends.

A single count supports this clone. The chain uses TRBV19 and TRBJ1-5; weak D call: TRBD1 (6 bases). The length of the CDR3 is 15 residues. The germline V gene encodes CDR1 LNHDA and CDR2 SQIVND (reference sequence). V dropped 2 bases and J dropped 4 bases, with 12 bases sitting between them. The CDR3 coding sequence is TGTGCCAGTAGTATAAAGGACAGAATGAATCAGCCCCAGCATTTT. This encodes CASSIKDRMNQPQHF.